The clone carrying this TCR beta chain was picked up one time. CDR3 length: 15 residues. Germline assignment: CDR1 SNHLY and CDR2 FYNNEI. The V segment lost 6 bases and the J segment 5 bases; nucleotides outside the gene matches: 6. These data come from a study of cytomegalovirus exposure and HLA in healthy donors. The PCR used 60 Vbeta and 13 Jbeta primers. Sequencing used immunoSEQ multiplex PCR; TCRdb keeps in-frame clones, though not all of them. The table lists roughly 110,000 clones, around 80% of them singletons. This chain links TRBV2 with TRBJ2-7; TRBD2 matches 14 bases. Source material: PBMCs. The receptor was derived from a man aged 40-55 years in good health and CMV-seronegative. The CDR3 loop reads CASSLGLAGGNEQYF. The CDR3 bases are TGTGCCAGCAGCTTAGGACTAGCGGGGGGAAACGAGCAGTACTTC.